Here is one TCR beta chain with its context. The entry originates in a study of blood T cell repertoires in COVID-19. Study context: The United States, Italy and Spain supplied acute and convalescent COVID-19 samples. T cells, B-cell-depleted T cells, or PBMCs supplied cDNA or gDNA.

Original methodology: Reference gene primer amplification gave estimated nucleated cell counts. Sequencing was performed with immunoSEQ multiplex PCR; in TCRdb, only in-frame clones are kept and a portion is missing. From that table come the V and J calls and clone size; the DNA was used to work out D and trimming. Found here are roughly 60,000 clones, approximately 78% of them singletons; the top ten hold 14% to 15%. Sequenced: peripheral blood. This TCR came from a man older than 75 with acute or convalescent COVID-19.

The CDR3 DNA sequence: TGTGCCAGCAGCTTAGAACAGTATAATTCACCCCTCCACTTT. It codes for CASSLEQYNSPLHF. This chain uses TRBV7-9 with TRBJ1-6; D is unresolved. Germline values: CDR1 SEHNR, CDR2 FQNEAQ (reference sequence). The V end was cut by 1 base, the J end by 4 bases, with 5 bases between. The CDR3 is 14 amino acids.